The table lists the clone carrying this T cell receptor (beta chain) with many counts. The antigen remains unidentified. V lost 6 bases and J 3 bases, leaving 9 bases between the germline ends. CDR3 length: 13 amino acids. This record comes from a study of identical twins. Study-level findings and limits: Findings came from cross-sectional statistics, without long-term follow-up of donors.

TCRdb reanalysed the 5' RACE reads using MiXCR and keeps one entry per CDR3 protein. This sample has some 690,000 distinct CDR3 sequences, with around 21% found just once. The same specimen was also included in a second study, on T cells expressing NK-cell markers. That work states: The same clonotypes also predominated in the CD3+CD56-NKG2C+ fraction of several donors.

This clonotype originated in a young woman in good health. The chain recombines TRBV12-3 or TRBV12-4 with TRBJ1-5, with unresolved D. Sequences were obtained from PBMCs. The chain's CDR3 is CASRDGPNQPQHF. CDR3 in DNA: TGTGCCAGCAGGGACGGTCCCAATCAGCCCCAGCATTTT.